This TCR beta chain was captured in a study of beta chain features in type 1 diabetes. Sequenced material consisted of expressed TCRB transcripts (all of the isolated RNA was reverse transcribed). Sequenced by immunoSEQ multiplex PCR; TCRdb stores in-frame clones only, minus some. The sample yields 150,000 or so clones, 8.5% to 14% seen once. This clone was counted ten times or more. Its specificity is not known. General study findings and limits: The study found moderately but significantly shorter TCRB CDR3s in all four CD4+ subsets of Type 1 diabetes patients.

This clonotype was obtained from a man between 18 and 29 years old in good health. The specimen was central memory CD4+ T cells from blood.

The CDR3 DNA reads TGCGCCAGCAGCCAAGCTGCGTCAGCTTATCAGCCCCAGCATTTT. This sequence encodes CASSQAASAYQPQHF. The chain links TRBV4-1 to TRBJ1-5; D not certain. CDR3 length: 15 residues. Germline CDR1 MGHRA, CDR2 YSYEKL. Trimming pared 1 base from V and 5 bases from J, leaving 12 bases between.